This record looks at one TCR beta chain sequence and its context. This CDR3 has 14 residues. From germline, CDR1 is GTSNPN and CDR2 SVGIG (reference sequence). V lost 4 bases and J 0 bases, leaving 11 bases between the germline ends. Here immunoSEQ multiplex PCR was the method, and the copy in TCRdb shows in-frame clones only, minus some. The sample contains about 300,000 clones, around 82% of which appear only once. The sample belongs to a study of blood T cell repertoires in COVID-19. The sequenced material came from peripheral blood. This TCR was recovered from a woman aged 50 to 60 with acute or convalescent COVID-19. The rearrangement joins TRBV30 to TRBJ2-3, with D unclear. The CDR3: CAWKEVASTDTQYF. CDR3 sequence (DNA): TGTGCCTGGAAAGAGGTGGCTAGCACAGATACGCAGTATTTT.